Each of the 32 T cell receptor beta chains below was sequenced from the same sample in a study of T cell responses to AZD1222 COVID-19 vaccine. Sequencing was performed with immunoSEQ multiplex PCR; in TCRdb, only in-frame clones are kept and a portion is missing. Of under 35,000 clones in the sample, 75% to 90% were seen once. The input for sequencing was peripheral blood, taken on day 0 of AZD1222 vaccination. The receptors shown here come from an adult in good health.

V usage is TRBV3-1 (or the pseudogene TRBV3-2) and J usage is TRBJ2-3, with 7 positions matching TRBD2. The CDR3 is 16 residues long. V lost 2 bases, J lost 1 base, and 6 bases stayed unmatched. The V gene's germline CDR1 is LGHDT and CDR2 YNNKEL (reference sequence). The CDR3 region is CASSQSRTRGTDTQYF. The CDR3, as DNA: TGTGCCAGCAGCCAATCCAGGACTAGAGGCACAGATACGCAGTATTTT.

The chain uses TRBV6-1 and TRBJ1-1; D is unclear. The germline CDR1 and CDR2 sequences are MNHNS and SASEGT. CDR3 length equals 12 residues. Trimming shortened V by 9 bases and J by 0 bases, and 8 bases separated the two germline ends. As DNA, the CDR3 is TGTGCCAGTAACGGGGTGAACACTGAAGCTTTCTTT. Translating gives CASNGVNTEAFF.

This chain uses TRBV5-6 with TRBJ1-4, with D perhaps matching TRBD1 (5 bases). This CDR3 has 15 residues. Per the germline V gene, CDR1 is SGHDT and CDR2 is YYEEEE. Trimming removed 7 bases at V and 0 bases at J, with 13 bases between. In nucleotides, the CDR3 is TGTGCCAGCGGGACTCTCGGCGCAACTAATGAAAAACTGTTTTTT. This codes for CASGTLGATNEKLFF.

The chain recombines TRBV15 with TRBJ1-2; D ambiguous. V was cut by 1 base and J by 12 bases, with 12 bases left in between. The CDR3 is 12 residues long. From germline, CDR1 is LNHNV and CDR2 YYDKDF (reference sequence). In nucleotides, the CDR3 is TGTGCCACCAGCAGAGGAGTCGTGTGGGACACCTTC. Its translation is CATSRGVVWDTF.

The CDR3 sequence: CASSSMEREQFF. The CDR3 nucleotides are TGTGCCAGCAGCAGCATGGAAAGGGAGCAGTTCTTC. This chain uses TRBV11-1 with TRBJ2-1; D is unresolved. V shed 5 bases and J shed 10 bases, with 12 bases lying between them. The CDR3 sequence is 12 residues long. Germline assignment: CDR1 SGHAT and CDR2 FQDESV (reference sequence).

This clone appeared a single time. This sequence joins TRBV29-1 and TRBJ2-2; 12 nucleotides match TRBD2. CDR3 length: 14 residues. Losses at the gene ends were 7 bases for V and 8 bases for J; bases not matched to a gene: 8. CDR1 is SQVTM and CDR2 is ANQGSEA in the germline V gene. The CDR3, as DNA: TGCAGCGGACTAGCGGGGGAGGGTTCTGGGGAGCTGTTTTTT. Amino acids: CSGLAGEGSGELFF.

The gene calls are TRBV11-2 and TRBJ2-1; the D gene is possibly TRBD1 (6 bases). The CDR3 is 14 amino acids. Trimming took off 0 bases at V and 9 bases at J, with 12 bases between the two ends. Germline V gives CDR1 SGHAT, CDR2 FQNNGV. The CDR3 bases are TGTGCCAGCAGCTTAGAGGCAGGGACAAGTGAGCAGTTCTTC. Translated, it gives CASSLEAGTSEQFF.

This chain joins TRBV10-3 and TRBJ2-3; perhaps TRBD2 as D (6 bases). CDR3 length: 13 amino acids. V was pared by 11 bases and J by 6 bases, with 18 bases between. Germline lookup yields CDR1 ENHRY and CDR2 SYGVKD. This CDR3 reads CAGGMGWLDTQYF. In nucleotides, the CDR3 is TGTGCCGGGGGGATGGGCTGGTTGGATACGCAGTATTTT.

The rearrangement uses TRBV7-9 and TRBJ1-6; 7 nucleotides line up with TRBD1. Germline CDR1 is SEHNR and CDR2 is FQNEAQ (reference sequence). CDR3 length: 17 amino acids. The V and J ends lost 3 bases and 6 bases, in that order; junction bases with no gene match: 11. CDR3 sequence: CASSFHTGTALNSPLHF. The CDR3 coding sequence is TGTGCCAGCAGCTTCCACACCGGGACAGCACTTAATTCACCCCTCCACTTT.

This clone has more than one count but fewer than ten. The CDR3 sequence is CASSDLGQGQGGGYTF. The CDR3 DNA is TGCGCCAGCAGTGATCTGGGTCAGGGACAGGGCGGTGGCTACACCTTC. The rearrangement links TRBV10-1 to TRBJ1-2; 9 bases fit TRBD1. Trimming took 3 bases from V and 7 from J; bases not matched to a gene: 12. CDR1 WNHNN and CDR2 SYGVQD come from the germline V gene (reference sequence). This CDR3 region has 16 residues.

The rearrangement joins TRBV27 to TRBJ1-6; D unclear. In germline, CDR1 is MNHEY, CDR2 SMNVEV (reference sequence). Trimming stripped 7 bases from V and 9 bases from J, with 19 bases between. The CDR3 covers 15 residues. The CDR3 protein is CASMRRMSVFSPLHF. The CDR3 DNA reads TGTGCCAGCATGCGGCGGATGAGTGTGTTTTCACCCCTCCACTTT.

The sample holds a few counts of this clone. The chain joins TRBV2 to TRBJ1-5, with D perhaps TRBD1 (5 bases). CDR1 and CDR2 from the germline V gene are SNHLY and FYNNEI. The CDR3 runs 11 residues. Between the trimmed V and J ends, which lost 7 bases and 9 bases, there was a span of 10 bases. CDR3 sequence: CASNRGGPQHF. Written as DNA, the CDR3 is TGTGCCAGCAATCGGGGGGGGCCCCAGCATTTT.

The rearrangement links TRBV28 to TRBJ2-7; the D is unclear. The CDR3 totals 12 residues. The V end lost 6 bases, the J end lost 3 bases, and 9 bases lay between the germline ends. Germline values: CDR1 MDHEN, CDR2 SYDVKM. The CDR3 sequence: CASSPPNYEQYF. CDR3 DNA: TGTGCCAGCAGCCCCCCTAACTACGAGCAGTACTTC. Using reference TRBV28 and TRBJ2-7 for the parts outside the CDR3, the full variable domain is DVKVTQSSRYLVKRTGEKVFLECVQDMDHENMFWYRQDPGLGLRLIYFSYDVKMKEKGDIPEGYSVSREKKERFSLILESASTNQTSMYLCASSPPNYEQYFGPGTRLTVT.

V is TRBV14 and J is TRBJ1-2; D call uncertain. This CDR3 has 15 residues. V was shortened by 4 bases and J by 0 bases, with 12 bases between the two germline ends. Per the germline V gene, CDR1 is SGHDN and CDR2 is FVKESK. The CDR3 bases are TGTGCCAGCAGCCCTACGCGGACGGCTAACTATGGCTACACCTTC. Protein: CASSPTRTANYGYTF. Combining the CDR3 with reference TRBV14 and TRBJ1-2 gives the whole variable domain EAGVTQFPSHSVIEKGQTVTLRCDPISGHDNLYWYRRVMGKEIKFLLHFVKESKQDESGMPNNRFLAERTGGTYSTLKVQPAELEDSGVYFCASSPTRTANYGYTFGSGTRLTVV.

J is TRBJ1-1 and V is TRBV28; D is undetermined. Germline assignment: CDR1 MDHEN and CDR2 SYDVKM. V lost 2 bases, J lost 0 bases, and 1 base lay in between. The CDR3 totals 12 residues. The CDR3 region has the DNA TGTGCCAGCAGTTTACTGAACACTGAAGCTTTCTTT. This sequence encodes CASSLLNTEAFF. The variable domain in full, with the rest retrieved from reference TRBV28 and TRBJ1-1, is DVKVTQSSRYLVKRTGEKVFLECVQDMDHENMFWYRQDPGLGLRLIYFSYDVKMKEKGDIPEGYSVSREKKERFSLILESASTNQTSMYLCASSLLNTEAFFGQGTRLTVV.

The V and J genes are TRBV5-4 and TRBJ1-2, with 7 bases identical to TRBD1. CDR1 is SGHNT, CDR2 YYREEE, per germline (reference sequence). Trimming removed 4 bases from V and 4 bases from J; junction bases left unmatched: 13. The CDR3 sequence is 16 residues long. The CDR3 spells CASSTYDRVLFYGYTF. CDR3 nucleotide sequence: TGTGCCAGCAGCACCTACGACAGGGTCCTGTTCTATGGCTACACCTTC.

The chain recombines TRBV28 with TRBJ1-3; D uncertain. From germline, CDR1 is MDHEN and CDR2 SYDVKM. V was shortened by 5 bases and J by 4 bases, with 9 bases between the two germline ends. This CDR3 comprises 13 residues. CDR3 sequence reads: CASSDSAGNTIYF. CDR3 DNA: TGTGCCAGCAGTGACTCGGCGGGAAACACCATATATTTT.

The rearrangement links TRBV5-6 to TRBJ2-3, with D unclear. Germline CDR1 SGHDT, CDR2 YYEEEE. Trimming stripped 6 bases from V and 0 bases from J, with 11 bases between. The CDR3 has 14 residues. The DNA of the CDR3 is TGTGCCAGCACTTCCCGAGCGAGCACAGATACGCAGTATTTT. Translated: CASTSRASTDTQYF.

This chain uses TRBV7-2 with TRBJ2-7; D may be TRBD2 (6 bases). V was pared by 5 bases and J by 5 bases, with 22 bases between. The CDR3 consists of 16 residues. Germline V gives CDR1 SGHTA, CDR2 FQGNSA. The CDR3 coding sequence is TGTGCCAGCAGCCCAGCAGGGCTAGCGCGGCGAAACGAGCAGTACTTC. Residues: CASSPAGLARRNEQYF.

Relative to its sample, this clone is medium-sized. The chain couples TRBV4-2 to TRBJ2-7; weak D call: TRBD1 (5 bases). V lost 4 bases, J lost 2 bases, and 9 bases lay in between. The CDR3 runs to 13 residues. Germline CDR1 reads LGHNA; CDR2 reads YNFKEQ. The CDR3: CASSPGRAYEQYF. As DNA, the CDR3 is TGTGCCAGCAGCCCGGGCAGGGCCTACGAGCAGTACTTC.

The V gene is TRBV15, the J gene TRBJ2-1; perhaps D is TRBD1 or TRBD2 (5 bases each). V was clipped by 1 base and J by 8 bases, with 15 bases between them. The CDR3 consists of 15 residues. Germline CDR1 reads LNHNV; CDR2 reads YYDKDF (reference sequence). CDR3 nucleotides: TGTGCCACCAGCAGAGGTTTGGGGGTGACGGATGAGCAGTTCTTC. Amino acids: CATSRGLGVTDEQFF.

The chain has TRBV9 and TRBJ1-1, with no clear D. The V end was cut by 2 bases, the J end by 3 bases, with 11 bases between. The CDR3 covers 14 residues. The germline CDR1 and CDR2 sequences are SGDLS and YYNGEE. CDR3 loop: CASSVSAEYTEAFF. Written as DNA, the CDR3 is TGTGCCAGCAGCGTCAGCGCGGAGTACACTGAAGCTTTCTTT. The full variable domain, completed using reference TRBV9 and TRBJ1-1, is DSGVTQTPKHLITATGQRVTLRCSPRSGDLSVYWYQQSLDQGLQFLIQYYNGEERAKGNILERFSAQQFPDLHSELNLSSLELGDSALYFCASSVSAEYTEAFFGQGTRLTVV.

The chain joins TRBV6-5 to TRBJ1-5; 7 bases line up with TRBD1. The CDR3 is 15 amino acids. Germline lookup yields CDR1 MNHEY and CDR2 SVGAGI. V was pared by 5 bases and J by 4 bases, with 8 bases of the junction left unmatched. The CDR3 reads CASSLSGQLNQPQHF. The CDR3 DNA is TGTGCCAGCAGTCTCTCGGGACAGCTAAATCAGCCCCAGCATTTT.

Details on this clone: At one boundary the junction diverges from the germline segment, which might be a read error. J is TRBJ2-1 and V is TRBV7-9, with a tentative D call TRBD2 (6 bases). This CDR3 has 12 amino acids. Germline V gene sequence: CDR1 SEHNR, CDR2 FQNEAQ (reference sequence). CDR3 amino acids: CATSPGAIEQFF. The CDR3 nucleotides are TGTGCCACCAGCCCGGGAGCCATTGAGCAGTTCTTC. The full variable domain, rest sourced from reference TRBV7-9 and TRBJ2-1, is DTGVSQNPRHKITKRGQNVTFRCDPISEHNRLYWYRQTLGQGPEFLTYFQNEAQLEKSRLLSDRFSAERPKGSFSTLEIQRTEQGDSAMYLCATSPGAIEQFFGPGTRLTVL.

The chain couples TRBV6-6 to TRBJ1-4; D may be TRBD1 (5 bases). V lost 6 bases, J lost 0 bases, and 14 bases lay in between. CDR3 length: 16 residues. Germline assignment: CDR1 MNHNY and CDR2 SVGAGI (reference sequence). The CDR3 is CASSPLLTATNEKLFF. Here the CDR3 DNA reads TGTGCCAGCAGCCCCCTGCTGACAGCAACTAATGAAAAACTGTTTTTT.

The chain uses TRBV10-1 and TRBJ2-1; TRBD2 matches at 10 bases. V shed 4 bases and J 2 bases; nucleotides not matched to a gene: 14. This CDR3 is 19 amino acids long. Germline V gene sequence: CDR1 WNHNN, CDR2 SYGVQD (reference sequence). The CDR3 here is CASSGSTGDGLAAYNEQFF. For the CDR3, the DNA is TGCGCCAGCAGTGGATCGACAGGGGATGGACTAGCGGCCTACAATGAGCAGTTCTTC.

The chain recombines TRBV18 with TRBJ1-1; a possible D gene is TRBD1 (5 bases). V was cut by 3 bases and J by 1 base, with 12 bases left in between. This CDR3 spans 15 amino acids. Germline V gives CDR1 KGHSH, CDR2 LQKENI. The CDR3 DNA follows: TGTGCCAGCTCACCTCCCGGGACCCGGAACACTGAAGCTTTCTTT. Its protein is CASSPPGTRNTEAFF. The full variable domain, rest sourced from reference TRBV18 and TRBJ1-1, is NAGVMQNPRHLVRRRGQEARLRCSPMKGHSHVYWYRQLPEEGLKFMVYLQKENIIDESGMPKERFSAEFPKEGPSILRIQQVVRGDSAAYFCASSPPGTRNTEAFFGQGTRLTVV.

The chain recombines TRBV12-1 with TRBJ1-4. TRBV12-1 is listed as a pseudogene. There are 14 residues in the CDR3. In nucleotides, the CDR3 is TGTGCCAGCCCGAGGCGGGAAGGTAATGAAAAACTGTTTTTT. Protein product: CASPRREGNEKLFF.

The DNA for the CDR3 is TGTGCCAGCAGCTCCGATTCTTATGGCTACACCTTC. This encodes CASSSDSYGYTF. V and J are TRBV5-4 and TRBJ1-2; D unresolved. Germline V gene lookup returns CDR1 SGHNT and CDR2 YYREEE (reference sequence). The length of the CDR3 is 12 residues. V was cut by 3 bases and J by 5 bases, with 8 bases left in between.

This clone has more than one count but fewer than ten. The V gene is TRBV28, the J gene TRBJ1-6; D unclear. This CDR3 contains 15 residues. Germline V gene sequence: CDR1 MDHEN, CDR2 SYDVKM. V gave up 3 bases and J gave up 10 bases, with 16 bases separating them. CDR3 sequence reads: CASSFRASYGSPLHF. The CDR3 DNA reads TGTGCCAGCAGTTTCCGGGCCTCGTACGGGTCACCCCTCCACTTT.

The CDR3: CASSPLGASGASSYNEQFF. DNA for the CDR3: TGTGCCAGCAGCCCTCTGGGGGCTAGCGGGGCCAGCTCCTACAATGAGCAGTTCTTC. The chain employs TRBV11-2 and TRBJ2-1, with 9 bases lining up with TRBD2. Germline loops: CDR1 SGHAT, CDR2 FQNNGV. V was clipped by 5 bases and J by 0 bases; unmatched bases: 14. CDR3 length: 19 residues.

The chain is built from TRBV2 and TRBJ1-2; 7 bases match TRBD1. Trimming at V came to 3 bases and at J to 8 bases, leaving 3 bases not matched to a gene. This CDR3 has 12 amino acids. Germline values: CDR1 SNHLY, CDR2 FYNNEI. In nucleotides, the CDR3 is TGTGCCAGCAGTGACAGGGGGTACGGCTACACCTTC. It codes for CASSDRGYGYTF.